One sample yielded the 19 T cell receptor beta chains listed below, sequenced in a study of PD-1 blockade in classical Hodgkin lymphoma. This sample's time point: cycle 4 day 1 (C4D1), after 6 weeks of nivolumab. With no exception, relapse followed autologous stem cell transplantation in all patients, and brentuximab vedotin exposure varied. Generated by immunoSEQ multiplex PCR, the TCRdb table keeps only in-frame clones and is missing some. The repertoire holds around 93,000 clones, roughly 73% seen once, with 8% to 9.5% in the top ten. This material consisted of peripheral blood mononuclear cells (PBMCs), taken before the fourth cycle of nivolumab. The receptors were gathered from a human donor with classical Hodgkin lymphoma.

Only one count was recorded for this clone. This chain joins TRBV9 and TRBJ2-7; D possibly corresponds to TRBD2 (5 bases). The germline V gene has CDR1 SGDLS and CDR2 YYNGEE. The CDR3 totals 13 residues. With 1 base removed from V and 3 bases from J, the gap between germline ends came to 8 bases. The CDR3 protein is CASSVNGDYEQYF. Written as DNA, the CDR3 is TGTGCCAGCAGCGTAAACGGGGACTACGAGCAGTACTTC.

This clone was counted only a few times. The chain uses TRBV6-6 and TRBJ1-2; tentative D call: TRBD1 (6 bases). Per the germline V gene, CDR1 is MNHNY and CDR2 is SVGAGI (reference sequence). Trimming shortened V by 8 bases and J by 7 bases, and 17 bases separated the two germline ends. The CDR3 loop spans 13 amino acids. CDR3 coding DNA: TGTGCCAGCTTTCAAGGAGGGGGGCTTGGCTACACCTTC. It codes for CASFQGGGLGYTF.

V is TRBV7-2 and J is TRBJ1-3; D gene ambiguous. The V gene lost 1 base and the J gene lost 8 bases, with 15 bases spanning the gap. CDR3 length equals 15 residues. Looked up from germline, CDR1 is SGHTA and CDR2 is FQGNSA. This CDR3 is CASSLVSARSDTIYF. CDR3 sequence (DNA): TGTGCCAGCAGCTTAGTCTCGGCGCGGTCGGACACCATATATTTT.

This CDR3 reads CATVESNYGYTF. The DNA of the CDR3 is TGTGCCACCGTTGAGAGTAACTATGGCTACACCTTC. The V and J genes are TRBV10-3 and TRBJ1-2; D is ambiguous. Trimming removed 10 bases from V and 1 base from J, with 10 bases in between. This CDR3 region has 12 residues. From germline, CDR1 is ENHRY and CDR2 SYGVKD.

The rearrangement joins TRBV7-9 to TRBJ1-1; perhaps TRBD1 as D (5 bases). Trimming pared 2 bases from V and 0 bases from J, leaving 7 bases between. The CDR3 covers 14 residues. Germline-derived CDR1 and CDR2 are SEHNR and FQNEAQ (reference sequence). The CDR3 loop is CASSLRQLNTEAFF. CDR3 nucleotide sequence: TGTGCCAGCAGCTTAAGACAGCTGAACACTGAAGCTTTCTTT.

This clone has more than one count but fewer than ten. The CDR3 reads CAWSEGTVQHF. CDR3 bases: TGTGCCTGGAGTGAGGGGACAGTACAGCATTTT. The chain uses TRBV30 and TRBJ1-5; 7 positions match TRBD1. This CDR3 region has 11 residues. V was pared by 1 base and J by 13 bases, with 4 bases of the junction left unmatched. Germline CDR1 and CDR2: GTSNPN and SVGIG (reference sequence).

The chain has TRBV9 and TRBJ2-7; 7 bases align to TRBD2. The V and J ends lost 0 bases and 3 bases, in that order; junction bases with no gene match: 6. Germline loops: CDR1 SGDLS, CDR2 YYNGEE. CDR3 length: 15 residues. The CDR3 sequence is CASSVDRGGFYEQYF. For the CDR3, the DNA is TGTGCCAGCAGCGTAGATCGCGGGGGTTTCTACGAGCAGTACTTC.

This clone was counted only a few times. This chain links TRBV9 with TRBJ1-5; 7 bases agree with TRBD1. The CDR3 is 14 residues long. V trimming: 3 bases; J trimming: 4 bases; junction bases outside the gene matches: 4. CDR1 and CDR2 (germline): SGDLS, YYNGEE. The CDR3 reads CASSEGQWNQPQHF. CDR3 DNA sequence: TGTGCCAGCAGCGAGGGACAGTGGAATCAGCCCCAGCATTTT.

This clone was recorded a few times. J is TRBJ2-3 and V is TRBV4-1; 12 nucleotides match TRBD2. The CDR3 is 16 amino acids. V gave up 5 bases and J gave up 5 bases; unmatched junction bases: 8. Germline assignment: CDR1 MGHRA and CDR2 YSYEKL. The CDR3: CASSYRLAGAGDTQYF. DNA of the CDR3: TGCGCCAGCAGCTACAGACTAGCGGGAGCGGGAGATACGCAGTATTTT.

Comments on this clone: This specimen includes other DNA sequences encoding the same CDR3. The chain carries TRBV9 and TRBJ2-3, with a weak D call TRBD1 (5 bases). V lost 0 bases and J 4 bases, leaving 9 bases between the germline ends. Germline lookup yields CDR1 SGDLS and CDR2 YYNGEE. This CDR3 is built from 14 residues. The CDR3 nucleotides are TGTGCCAGCAGCGTAGGCCAGGGTTCAGATACGCAGTATTTT. As protein: CASSVGQGSDTQYF.

This clone was counted between two and nine times. The chain links TRBV6-6 to TRBJ1-2, with D tentatively TRBD1 (5 bases). Germline-derived CDR1 and CDR2 are MNHNY and SVGAGI (reference sequence). This CDR3 is built from 16 residues. Trimming shortened V by 0 bases and J by 8 bases, and 19 bases separated the two germline ends. Here the CDR3 DNA reads TGTGCCAGCAGTTACTCCCGGGACGCGGCTCGCTTGGGCTACACCTTC. It translates to CASSYSRDAARLGYTF.

The chain joins TRBV6-4 to TRBJ2-2, with 11 bases that match TRBD2. J was trimmed by 6 bases and V by 3 bases; bases with no gene match: 3. This CDR3 has 15 amino acids. The germline V gene has CDR1 MRHNA and CDR2 SNTAGT. CDR3 loop: CASSELAGAAGELFF. The CDR3 DNA follows: TGTGCCAGCAGTGAACTAGCGGGAGCGGCCGGGGAGCTGTTTTTT.

The chain recombines TRBV28 with TRBJ2-3; D unresolved. Germline assignment: CDR1 MDHEN and CDR2 SYDVKM. Trimming pared 4 bases from V and 3 bases from J, leaving 5 bases between. This CDR3 is built from 12 residues. The CDR3 bases are TGTGCCAGCAGTTCAACGACAGATACGCAGTATTTT. Residues: CASSSTTDTQYF.

The chain joins TRBV5-1 to TRBJ2-2; D not resolved. The CDR3 runs to 13 residues. Germline-derived CDR1 and CDR2 are SGHRS and YFSETQ. Trimming removed 4 bases at V and 7 bases at J, with 11 bases between. CDR3 DNA sequence: TGCGCCAGCAGCCCGAATTCCGGCGGGGAGCTGTTTTTT. Protein: CASSPNSGGELFF.

This clone showed up just a few times. The chain combines TRBV9 with TRBJ2-3, with D possibly matching TRBD1 (5 bases). Germline V CDR1 and CDR2: SGDLS, YYNGEE. The CDR3 runs to 15 residues. Trimming left V 0 bases short and J 0 bases short, with 8 bases between. The CDR3 is CASSVDRPSTDTQYF. The CDR3 DNA reads as TGTGCCAGCAGCGTAGACAGGCCGAGCACAGATACGCAGTATTTT.

V usage is TRBV9 and J usage is TRBJ1-1, with TRBD1 identical over 9 bases. Germline loops: CDR1 SGDLS, CDR2 YYNGEE. Unmatched junction bases numbered 3, after V lost 0 bases and J lost 0 bases. The CDR3 runs 16 residues. The CDR3 is CASSVVGTGLNTEAFF. CDR3 nucleotide sequence: TGTGCCAGCAGCGTAGTCGGGACAGGGCTGAACACTGAAGCTTTCTTT. Together with reference TRBV9 and TRBJ1-1, the CDR3 gives the full variable domain: DSGVTQTPKHLITATGQRVTLRCSPRSGDLSVYWYQQSLDQGLQFLIQYYNGEERAKGNILERFSAQQFPDLHSELNLSSLELGDSALYFCASSVVGTGLNTEAFFGQGTRLTVV.

The chain carries TRBV13 and TRBJ1-5; D may be TRBD1 (6 bases). The V and J ends lost 5 bases and 4 bases respectively, with 12 bases between them. The CDR3 length is 14 residues. The germline V gene has CDR1 PRHDT and CDR2 FYEKMQ (reference sequence). CDR3 nucleotide sequence: TGTGCCAGCAGCCCAGGGGCGGGAAATCAGCCCCAGCATTTT. As protein: CASSPGAGNQPQHF.

The rearrangement joins TRBV5-1 to TRBJ2-5; 7 bases match TRBD2. CDR3 length: 16 residues. Germline lookup yields CDR1 SGHRS and CDR2 YFSETQ. With 1 base clipped from V and 0 bases from J, the junction kept 6 bases outside the gene matches. CDR3 DNA sequence: TGCGCCAGCAGCTTGCGTCCTAGCGGAGACCAAGAGACCCAGTACTTC. It translates to CASSLRPSGDQETQYF.

The CDR3 DNA reads TGTGCCAGCAGTTCACTTCTCACAGGACTAGCGGGAGGGGAAGATACGCAGTATTTT. It codes for CASSSLLTGLAGGEDTQYF. The chain uses TRBV28 and TRBJ2-3, with 15 bases identical to TRBD2. The CDR3 has 19 residues. After removal of 4 bases from V and 5 bases from J, the junction contained 13 bases not matched to a gene. Germline lookup yields CDR1 MDHEN and CDR2 SYDVKM.